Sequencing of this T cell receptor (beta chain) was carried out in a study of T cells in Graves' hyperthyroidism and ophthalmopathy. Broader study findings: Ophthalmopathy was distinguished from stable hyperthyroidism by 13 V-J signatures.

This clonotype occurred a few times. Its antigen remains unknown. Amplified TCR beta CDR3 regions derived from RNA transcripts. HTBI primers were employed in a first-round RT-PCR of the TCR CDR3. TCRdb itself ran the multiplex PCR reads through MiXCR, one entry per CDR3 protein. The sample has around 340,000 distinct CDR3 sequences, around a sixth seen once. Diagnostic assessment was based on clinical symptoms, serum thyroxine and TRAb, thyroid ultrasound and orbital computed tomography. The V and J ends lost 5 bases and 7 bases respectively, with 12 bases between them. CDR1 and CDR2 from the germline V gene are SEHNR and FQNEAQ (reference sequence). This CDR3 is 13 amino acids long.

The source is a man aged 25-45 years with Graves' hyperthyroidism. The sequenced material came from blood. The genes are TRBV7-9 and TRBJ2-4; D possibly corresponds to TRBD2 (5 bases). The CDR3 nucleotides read TGTGCCAGCAGCCGACTACAGATTAACATTCAGTACTTC. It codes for CASSRLQINIQYF. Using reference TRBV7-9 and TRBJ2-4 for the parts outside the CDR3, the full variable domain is DTGVSQNPRHKITKRGQNVTFRCDPISEHNRLYWYRQTLGQGPEFLTYFQNEAQLEKSRLLSDRFSAERPKGSFSTLEIQRTEQGDSAMYLCASSRLQINIQYFGAGTRLSVL.